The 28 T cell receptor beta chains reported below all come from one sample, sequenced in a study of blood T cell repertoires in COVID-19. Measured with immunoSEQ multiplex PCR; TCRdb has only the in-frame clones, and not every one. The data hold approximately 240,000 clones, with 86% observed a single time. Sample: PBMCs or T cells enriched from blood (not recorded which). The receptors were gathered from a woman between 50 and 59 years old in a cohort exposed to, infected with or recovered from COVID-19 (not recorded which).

CDR3 in DNA: TGCGCCAGCAGCCGGGACAGGGCCATGAACACTGAAGCTTTCTTT. The encoded protein is CASSRDRAMNTEAFF. V is TRBV5-1 and J is TRBJ1-1; TRBD1 matches at 9 bases. V dropped 4 bases and J dropped 0; count of bases not matched to a gene: 4. The germline V gene has CDR1 SGHRS and CDR2 YFSETQ. This CDR3 spans 15 amino acids.

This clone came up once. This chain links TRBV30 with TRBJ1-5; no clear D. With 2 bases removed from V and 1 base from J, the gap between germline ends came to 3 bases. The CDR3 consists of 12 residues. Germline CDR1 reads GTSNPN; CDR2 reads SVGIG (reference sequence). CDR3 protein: CAWSRSNQPQHF. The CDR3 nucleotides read TGTGCCTGGAGTCGGAGCAATCAGCCCCAGCATTTT.

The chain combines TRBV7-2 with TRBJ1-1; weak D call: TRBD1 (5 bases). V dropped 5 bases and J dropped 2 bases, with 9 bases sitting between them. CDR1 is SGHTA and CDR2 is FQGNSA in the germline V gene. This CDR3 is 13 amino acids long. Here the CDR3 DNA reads TGTGCCAGCAGCCCACAGGTTAACACTGAAGCTTTCTTT. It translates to CASSPQVNTEAFF.

The CDR3: CASSRTGGSEAFF. DNA of the CDR3: TGTGCCAGCAGCCGAACAGGGGGCAGTGAAGCTTTCTTT. This chain uses TRBV12-3 or TRBV12-4 with TRBJ1-1, with TRBD1 matching 9 bases. This CDR3 is built from 13 residues. V trimming: 6 bases; J trimming: 7 bases; junction bases outside the gene matches: 6.

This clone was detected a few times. The CDR3 sequence is CASSTDRGTLHF. CDR3 nucleotides: TGCGCCAGCAGCACGGACAGGGGGACCCTCCACTTT. J is TRBJ1-6 and V is TRBV5-1; 10 bases agree with TRBD1. V was pared by 4 bases and J by 14 bases, with 3 bases of the junction left unmatched. The CDR3 is made up of 12 amino acids. The germline V gene has CDR1 SGHRS and CDR2 YFSETQ. Full variable domain (rest looked up from reference TRBV5-1 and TRBJ1-6): KAGVTQTPRYLIKTRGQQVTLSCSPISGHRSVSWYQQTPGQGLQFLFEYFSETQRNKGNFPGRFSGRQFSNSRSEMNVSTLELGDSALYLCASSTDRGTLHFGNGTRLTVT.

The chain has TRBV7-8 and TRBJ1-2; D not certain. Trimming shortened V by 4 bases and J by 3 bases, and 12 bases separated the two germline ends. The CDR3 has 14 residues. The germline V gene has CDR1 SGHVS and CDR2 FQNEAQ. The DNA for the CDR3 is TGTGCCAGCAGCTCCTCCGGGAGCTACTATGGCTACACCTTC. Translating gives CASSSSGSYYGYTF.

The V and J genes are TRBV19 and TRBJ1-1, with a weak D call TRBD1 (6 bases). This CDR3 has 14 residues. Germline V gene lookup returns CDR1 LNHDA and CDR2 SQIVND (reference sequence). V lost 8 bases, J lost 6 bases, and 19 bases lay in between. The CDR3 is CASFRTASGPEAFF. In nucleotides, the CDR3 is TGTGCCAGTTTTCGGACAGCATCGGGGCCTGAAGCTTTCTTT.

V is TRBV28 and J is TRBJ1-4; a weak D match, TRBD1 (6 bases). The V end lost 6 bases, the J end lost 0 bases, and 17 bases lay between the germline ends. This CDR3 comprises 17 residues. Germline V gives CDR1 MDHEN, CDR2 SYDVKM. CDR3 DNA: TGTGCCAGCAGCGGGGCGGGGGCAGATGCAACTAATGAAAAACTGTTTTTT. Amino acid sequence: CASSGAGADATNEKLFF. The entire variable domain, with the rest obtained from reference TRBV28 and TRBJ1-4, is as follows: DVKVTQSSRYLVKRTGEKVFLECVQDMDHENMFWYRQDPGLGLRLIYFSYDVKMKEKGDIPEGYSVSREKKERFSLILESASTNQTSMYLCASSGAGADATNEKLFFGSGTQLSVL.

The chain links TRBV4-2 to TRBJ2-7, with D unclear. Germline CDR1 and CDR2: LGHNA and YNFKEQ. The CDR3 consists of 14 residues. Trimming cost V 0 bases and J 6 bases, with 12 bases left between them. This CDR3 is CASSQEIEASEQYF. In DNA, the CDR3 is TGTGCCAGCAGCCAAGAGATAGAGGCGAGCGAGCAGTACTTC.

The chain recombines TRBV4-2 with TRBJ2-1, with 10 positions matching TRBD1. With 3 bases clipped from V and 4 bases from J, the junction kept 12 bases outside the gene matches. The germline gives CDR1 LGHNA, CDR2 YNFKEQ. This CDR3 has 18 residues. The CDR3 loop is CASSHSSAPGQGYNEQFF. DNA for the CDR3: TGTGCCAGCAGCCACAGTTCAGCCCCGGGACAGGGGTACAATGAGCAGTTCTTC.

Here the CDR3 DNA reads TGTGCCTGGACGGAACAGGTGAACACTGAAGCTTTCTTT. Protein product: CAWTEQVNTEAFF. V and J are TRBV30 and TRBJ1-1; TRBD1 might be the D (5 bases). The V and J ends lost 4 bases and 0 bases respectively, with 9 bases between them. Germline values: CDR1 GTSNPN, CDR2 SVGIG (reference sequence). CDR3 length: 13 amino acids.

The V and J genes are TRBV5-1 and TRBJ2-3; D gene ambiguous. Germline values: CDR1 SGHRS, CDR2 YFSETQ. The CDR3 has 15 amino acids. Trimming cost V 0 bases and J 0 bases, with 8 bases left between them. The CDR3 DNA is TGCGCCAGCAGCTTGGATTATACTAGCACAGATACGCAGTATTTT. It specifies CASSLDYTSTDTQYF.

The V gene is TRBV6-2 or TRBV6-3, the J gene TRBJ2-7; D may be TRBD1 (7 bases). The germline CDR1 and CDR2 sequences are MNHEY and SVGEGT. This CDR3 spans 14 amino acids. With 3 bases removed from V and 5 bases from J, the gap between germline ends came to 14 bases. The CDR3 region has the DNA TGTGCCAGCAGTTATACAGGGGAGGTTCACGAGCAGTACTTC. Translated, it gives CASSYTGEVHEQYF.

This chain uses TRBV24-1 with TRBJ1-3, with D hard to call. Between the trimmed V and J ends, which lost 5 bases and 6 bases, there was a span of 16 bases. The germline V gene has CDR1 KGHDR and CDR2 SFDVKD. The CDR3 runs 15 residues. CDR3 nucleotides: TGTGCCACCAGTGGTCAACAGAAGACCCAAAACACCATATATTTT. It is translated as CATSGQQKTQNTIYF.

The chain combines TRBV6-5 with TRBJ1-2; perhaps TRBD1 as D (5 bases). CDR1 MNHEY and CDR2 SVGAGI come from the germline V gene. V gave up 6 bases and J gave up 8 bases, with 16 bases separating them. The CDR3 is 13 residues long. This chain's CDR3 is CASSQTGIDGYTF. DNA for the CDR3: TGTGCCAGCAGCCAAACAGGTATCGACGGCTACACCTTC.

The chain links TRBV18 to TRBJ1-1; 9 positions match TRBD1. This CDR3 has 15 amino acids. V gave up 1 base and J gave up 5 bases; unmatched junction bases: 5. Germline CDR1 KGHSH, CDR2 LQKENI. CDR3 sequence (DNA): TGTGCCAGCTCACCACGTACAGGGGGCTTGACTGAAGCTTTCTTT. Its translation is CASSPRTGGLTEAFF.

In DNA, the CDR3 is TGTGCCAGAAGCTACCTAAACGAGGCCTACGAGCAGTACTTC. Protein product: CARSYLNEAYEQYF. This chain uses TRBV5-3 with TRBJ2-7; D is uncertain. TRBV5-3 is an open reading frame whose function is uncertain. V was trimmed by 3 bases and J by 2 bases, leaving 12 bases between them. The CDR3 contains 14 residues.

CDR3 nucleotides: TGTGCCAGCAGCTCCCACAGGGGGGCCTACGAGCAGTACTTC. This gives the protein CASSSHRGAYEQYF. The chain carries TRBV7-2 and TRBJ2-7, with TRBD1 matching 8 bases. The CDR3 covers 14 residues. Trimming took 4 bases from V and 2 from J; bases not matched to a gene: 4. Germline V gives CDR1 SGHTA, CDR2 FQGNSA.

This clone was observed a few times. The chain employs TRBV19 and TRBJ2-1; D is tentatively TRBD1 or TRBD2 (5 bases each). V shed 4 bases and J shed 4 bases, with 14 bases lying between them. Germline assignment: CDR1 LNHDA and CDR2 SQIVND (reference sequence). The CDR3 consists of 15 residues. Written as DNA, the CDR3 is TGTGCCAGTAGTAGAGAGGGGCTGCGATACAATGAGCAGTTCTTC. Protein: CASSREGLRYNEQFF.

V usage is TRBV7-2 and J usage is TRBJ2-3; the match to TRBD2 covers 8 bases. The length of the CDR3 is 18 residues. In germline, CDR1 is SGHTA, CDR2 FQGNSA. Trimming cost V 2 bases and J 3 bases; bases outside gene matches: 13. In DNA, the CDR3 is TGTGCCAGCAGCTTAAACGGGGGGGTCGGAATGGGGACAGATACGCAGTATTTT. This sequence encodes CASSLNGGVGMGTDTQYF.

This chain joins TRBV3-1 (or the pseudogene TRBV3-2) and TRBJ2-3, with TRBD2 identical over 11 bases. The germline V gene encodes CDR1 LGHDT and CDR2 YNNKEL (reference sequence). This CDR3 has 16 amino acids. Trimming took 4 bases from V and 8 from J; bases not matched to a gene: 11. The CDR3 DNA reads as TGTGCCAGCAGCCCGATCCCTAGCGGGGGGAGGGTTACGCAGTATTTT. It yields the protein CASSPIPSGGRVTQYF.

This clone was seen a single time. The CDR3 reads CAISAAGKADTQYF. The CDR3 DNA follows: TGTGCCATCAGTGCGGCCGGGAAAGCAGATACGCAGTATTTT. V gene TRBV10-3 combines with J gene TRBJ2-3; tentatively, D is TRBD2 (5 bases). The germline gives CDR1 ENHRY, CDR2 SYGVKD. This CDR3 region has 14 residues. The V end was cut by 4 bases, the J end by 4 bases, with 12 bases between.

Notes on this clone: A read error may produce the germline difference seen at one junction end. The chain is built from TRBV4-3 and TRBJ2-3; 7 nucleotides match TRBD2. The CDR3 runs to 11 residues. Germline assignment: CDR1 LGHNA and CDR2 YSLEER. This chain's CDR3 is CASSPRGTPVF. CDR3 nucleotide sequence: TGCGCCAGCAGCCCGCGGGGGACCCCCGTTTTT.

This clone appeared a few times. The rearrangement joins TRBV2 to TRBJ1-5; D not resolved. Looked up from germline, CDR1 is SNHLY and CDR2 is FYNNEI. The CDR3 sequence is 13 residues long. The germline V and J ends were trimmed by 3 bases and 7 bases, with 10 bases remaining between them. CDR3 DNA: TGTGCCAGCAGTGATGAGGGAGGCCAGCCCCAGCATTTT. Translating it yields CASSDEGGQPQHF.

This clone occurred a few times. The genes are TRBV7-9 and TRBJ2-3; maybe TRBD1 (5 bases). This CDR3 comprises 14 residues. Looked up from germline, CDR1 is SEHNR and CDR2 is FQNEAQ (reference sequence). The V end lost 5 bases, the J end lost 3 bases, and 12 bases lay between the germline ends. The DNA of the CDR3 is TGTGCCAGCAGCCACAAATCAGGGACAGATACGCAGTATTTT. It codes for CASSHKSGTDTQYF. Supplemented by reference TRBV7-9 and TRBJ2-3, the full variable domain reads DTGVSQNPRHKITKRGQNVTFRCDPISEHNRLYWYRQTLGQGPEFLTYFQNEAQLEKSRLLSDRFSAERPKGSFSTLEIQRTEQGDSAMYLCASSHKSGTDTQYFGPGTRLTVL.

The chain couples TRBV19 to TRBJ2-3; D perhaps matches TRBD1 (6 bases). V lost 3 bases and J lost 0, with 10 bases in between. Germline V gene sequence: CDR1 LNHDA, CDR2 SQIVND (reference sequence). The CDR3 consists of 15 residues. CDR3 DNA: TGTGCCAGTAGTATCAGGGGCGTTAGCACAGATACGCAGTATTTT. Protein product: CASSIRGVSTDTQYF.

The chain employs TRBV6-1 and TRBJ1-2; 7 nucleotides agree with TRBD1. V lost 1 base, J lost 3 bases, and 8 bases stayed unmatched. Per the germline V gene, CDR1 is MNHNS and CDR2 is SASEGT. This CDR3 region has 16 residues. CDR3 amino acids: CASSEVRGTRDYGYTF. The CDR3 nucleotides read TGTGCCAGCAGTGAAGTCAGGGGGACAAGGGACTATGGCTACACCTTC.

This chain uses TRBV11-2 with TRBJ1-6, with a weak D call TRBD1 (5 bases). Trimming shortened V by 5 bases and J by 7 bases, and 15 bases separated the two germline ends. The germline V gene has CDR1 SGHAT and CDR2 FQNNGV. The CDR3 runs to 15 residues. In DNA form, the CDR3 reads TGTGCCAGCAGCCCACGTCGAAGGGGAAATTCACCCCTCCACTTT. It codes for CASSPRRRGNSPLHF.